This entry concerns a single T cell receptor (beta chain). The data originate from a study of T cell repertoires in aging, cancer and after chemotherapy. V was shortened by 5 bases and J by 2 bases, with 11 bases between the two germline ends. Germline-derived CDR1 and CDR2 are MDHEN and SYDVKM. The CDR3 extends over 14 amino acids. TRB rearrangements spanning V, D and J were amplified using mixed TRB-A/B primers. In TCRdb, the multiplex PCR reads were re-called with MiXCR into one record per CDR3 protein. The data hold 5,800 or so distinct CDR3 sequences, with 20% to 25% observed a single time. TCR beta rearrangements were amplified from peripheral blood genomic DNA.

The source of this sequence is a human donor in good health. The chain uses TRBV28 and TRBJ2-3; D is possibly TRBD1 or TRBD2 (5 bases each). Sequenced input: blood. The CDR3 spells CASSRDAYTDTQYF. CDR3 nucleotides: TGTGCCAGCAGTCGGGACGCCTACACAGATACGCAGTATTTT.